This T cell receptor (beta chain) was profiled in a study of T cells in localized non-small cell lung cancer. The study, taken as a whole, reports: Tumor trailed uninvolved adjacent lung in T cell clonality, which peaked there.

Germline trimming cut 2 bases from V and 1 base from J; bases unmatched to any gene: 3. This CDR3 is 15 amino acids long. The V gene's germline CDR1 is SNHLY and CDR2 FYNNEI. The method was immunoSEQ multiplex PCR; TCRdb's version includes in-frame clones alone and lacks a portion of them. The table shows under 40,000 clones, with around 80% occurring only once. This clone occurred once. Its antigen is undetermined. This clonotype originated in a male donor aged 60 or over with stage III squamous cell lung carcinoma. The sequencing used peripheral blood, collected before any cancer treatment. The chain links TRBV2 to TRBJ2-5; 8 bases line up with TRBD2. This CDR3 reads CASSEPGGGQETQYF. In DNA, the CDR3 is TGTGCCAGCAGTGAACCGGGGGGGGGCCAAGAGACCCAGTACTTC.